The sequence of this T cell receptor (beta chain) was determined in a study of T cell repertoires in cytomegalovirus infection. The V end lost 5 bases, the J end lost 7 bases, and 12 bases lay between the germline ends. This CDR3 spans 13 amino acids. CDR1 SEHNR and CDR2 FQNEAQ come from the germline V gene (reference sequence). TCRdb re-called the reads through MiXCR, storing one row per CDR3 protein. In the table there are hundreds of thousands of distinct CDR3 sequences, around a third of which are singletons. This clonotype was detected only a few times. Its antigen is undetermined. The sample in question was cultured PBMCs, obtained from culture after CMV antigen stimulation. The origin of this receptor is a human donor in good health (CMV status not recorded). Some clones in this sample may be carry-over from other donors' samples. The chain recombines TRBV7-9 with TRBJ2-1; D is unclear. The CDR3 DNA sequence: TGTGCCAGCAGCCTTTACGGGCGGAATGAGCAGTTCTTC. It specifies CASSLYGRNEQFF.